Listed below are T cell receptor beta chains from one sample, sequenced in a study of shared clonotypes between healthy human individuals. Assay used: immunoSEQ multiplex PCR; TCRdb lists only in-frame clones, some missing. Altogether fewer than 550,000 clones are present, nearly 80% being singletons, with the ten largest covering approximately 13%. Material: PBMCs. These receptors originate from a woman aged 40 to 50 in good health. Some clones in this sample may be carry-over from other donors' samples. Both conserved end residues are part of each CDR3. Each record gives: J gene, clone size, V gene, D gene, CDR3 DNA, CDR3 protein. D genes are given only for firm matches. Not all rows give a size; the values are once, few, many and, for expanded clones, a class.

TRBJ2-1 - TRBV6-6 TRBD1 TGTGCCAGCAAACCGGGACAGGGGTACAATGAGCAGTTCTTC CASKPGQGYNEQFF
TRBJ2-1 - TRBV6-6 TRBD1 TGTGCCAGCAGTTACAGGACAGGGGGCTCCTACAATGAGCAGTTCTTC CASSYRTGGSYNEQFF
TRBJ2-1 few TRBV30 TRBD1 TGTGCCTGGAGCCTCGGACAGGGGGTCTTGAATGAGCAGTTCTTC CAWSLGQGVLNEQFF
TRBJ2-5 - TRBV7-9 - TGTGCCAGCACCGTCCTTGGGGGGCAAGAGACCCGGTACTTC CASTVLGGQETRYF
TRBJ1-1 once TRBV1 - TGCACCAGCAGCCCCCCTACCGGGGACCGGGACATTCCAGCGGTAGGAGCTTTCTTT CTSSPPTGDRDIPAVGAFF
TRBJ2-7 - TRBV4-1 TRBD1 TGCGCCAGCAGCCAAGCGGGGACAGCAACCTACGAGCAGTACTTC CASSQAGTATYEQYF
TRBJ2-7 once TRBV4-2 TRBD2 TGTGCCAGCAGCCAAGAAGCGGGAAGATACTACGAGCAGTACTTC CASSQEAGRYYEQYF
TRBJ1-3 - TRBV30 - TGTGCCTGGAGCCAATTGAGCTCTGGAAACACCATATATTTT CAWSQLSSGNTIYF
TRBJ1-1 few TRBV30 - TGTGCCGGGGGGCGGGGAATGAACACTGAAGCTTTCTTT CAGGRGMNTEAFF
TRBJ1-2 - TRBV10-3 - TGTGCCATCAGTGACGTGGGGAATAGCTATGGCTACACCTTC CAISDVGNSYGYTF
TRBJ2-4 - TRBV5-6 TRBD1 TGTGCCAGCAGCGGAACAGGGGTTCAAAACATTCAGTACTTC CASSGTGVQNIQYF
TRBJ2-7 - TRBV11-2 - TGTGCCAGCAGGCTAGTCAGGGTTGACGAGCAGTACTTC CASRLVRVDEQYF
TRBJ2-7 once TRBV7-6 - TGTGCCAGCAGCCCAAATTCTAGGTCCGGCGAGCAGTACTTC CASSPNSRSGEQYF
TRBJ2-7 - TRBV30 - TGTGCCTGGAGTTCGGACGGAACCTACGAGCAGTACTTC CAWSSDGTYEQYF
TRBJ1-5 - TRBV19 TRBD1 TGTGCCAGTAGTATAGGGGGGACAGCCTACAATCAGCCCCAGCATTTT CASSIGGTAYNQPQHF
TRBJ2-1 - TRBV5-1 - TGCGCCAGCAGCTTGTTGGGATGGGATGAGCAGTTCTTC CASSLLGWDEQFF
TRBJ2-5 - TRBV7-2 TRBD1 TGTGCCAGCAGCCGACAGGGCCAAGAGACCCAGTACTTC CASSRQGQETQYF
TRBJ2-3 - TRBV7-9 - TGTGCCAGCAGCTTAAAGTTCTCCGGACTCAGCACAGATACGCAGTATTTT CASSLKFSGLSTDTQYF
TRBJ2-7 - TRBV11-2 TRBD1 TGTGCCAGCAGCCCCGGGACAGGGATCTACGAGCAGTACTTC CASSPGTGIYEQYF
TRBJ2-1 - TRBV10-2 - TGCGCCAGCGGCGCCTCCTACAATGAGCAGTTCTTC CASGASYNEQFF
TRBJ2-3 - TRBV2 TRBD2 TGTGCCAGCAGTGCTTCGAGCGGGAGGGCCTTTGATACGCAGTATTTT CASSASSGRAFDTQYF
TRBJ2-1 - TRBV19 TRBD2 TGTGCCAGTAGTAAGGTCCAGCGGGAGTACAATGAGCAGTTCTTC CASSKVQREYNEQFF
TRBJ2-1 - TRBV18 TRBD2 TGTGCCAGCTCACCATTTGCTAGCGGGACCGACAATGAGCAGTTCTTC CASSPFASGTDNEQFF
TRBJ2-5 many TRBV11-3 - TGTGCCAGCAGCTTAGGGGGGGGCTCCGGGACCCAGTACTTC CASSLGGGSGTQYF
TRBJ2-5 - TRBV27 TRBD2 TGTGCCAGCAGTATGACTAGCGGGTGGGAGGAGACCCAGTACTTC CASSMTSGWEETQYF
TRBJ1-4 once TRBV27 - TGTGCCAGCAGTCCCCGGGCCCTAGGGGAAAAACTGTTTTTT CASSPRALGEKLFF
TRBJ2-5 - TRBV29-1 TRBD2 TGCAGCGTGCAAACTAGCGGGGAGGAGACCCAGTACTTC CSVQTSGEETQYF
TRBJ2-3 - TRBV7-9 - TGTGCCAGCAGCTTAACAGGGTTCACAGATACGCAGTATTTT CASSLTGFTDTQYF
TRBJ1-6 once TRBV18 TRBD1 TGTGCCAGCTCACCCACAGGGGAAATATCACCCCTCCACTTT CASSPTGEISPLHF
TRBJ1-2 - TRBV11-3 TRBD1 TGTGCCAGCAGCTATGGGACAGGGGGCCGGGGCTACACCTTC CASSYGTGGRGYTF
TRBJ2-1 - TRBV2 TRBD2 TGTGCCAGCAGTGAACTTAGCGGGGCCAGCTCCTACAATGAGCAGTTCTTC CASSELSGASSYNEQFF
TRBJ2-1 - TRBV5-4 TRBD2 TGTGCCAGCAGCGTAGGACTAGAGTACTACAATGAGCAGTTCTTC CASSVGLEYYNEQFF
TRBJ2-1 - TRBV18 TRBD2 TGTGCCAGCTCACCAAGGGCCGGGGGGAAAGTTAATGAGCAGTTCTTC CASSPRAGGKVNEQFF
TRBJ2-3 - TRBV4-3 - TGCGCCAGCAGCCAAGGGGGAGCGGCAAGCACAGATACGCAGTATTTT CASSQGGAASTDTQYF
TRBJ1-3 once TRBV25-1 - TGTGCCAGCAGTGAGTTGTCAGGAACTGCTTATGGAAACACCATATATTTT CASSELSGTAYGNTIYF
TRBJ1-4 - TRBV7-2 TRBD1 TGTGCCAGCAGCTTAGGGGCTCCGGGACAGGGTGCGGGGAATGAAAAACTGTTTTTT CASSLGAPGQGAGNEKLFF
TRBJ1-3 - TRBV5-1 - TGCGCCAGCAGACAGGTCACGGGTGGAAACACCATATATTTT CASRQVTGGNTIYF
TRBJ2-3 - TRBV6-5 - TGTGCTAGCAGTCGCCGGGACTCCAGCACAGATACGCAGTATTTT CASSRRDSSTDTQYF
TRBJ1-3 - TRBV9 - TGTGCCAGCAGTAAGGACTCTGGAAACACCATATATTTT CASSKDSGNTIYF
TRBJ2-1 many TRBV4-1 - TGCGCCAGCAGCGTCCCGAGGGAAAGTTACAATGAGCAGTTCTTC CASSVPRESYNEQFF
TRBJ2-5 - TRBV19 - TGTGCCAGTAGTATGAATTCCAAAGGCCAAGAGACCCAGTACTTC CASSMNSKGQETQYF
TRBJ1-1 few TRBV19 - TGTGCCAGTAAGGGGCTCAGCACTGAAGCTTTCTTT CASKGLSTEAFF
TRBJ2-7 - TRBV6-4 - TGTGCCAGCAGTGCCGACGGGGATGACGAGCAGTACTTC CASSADGDDEQYF
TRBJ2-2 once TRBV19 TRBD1 TGTGCCAGTAGTATAGCCCAGACAGGGGCGGGCACCGGGGAGCTGTTTTTT CASSIAQTGAGTGELFF
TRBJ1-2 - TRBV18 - TGTGCCAGCTCAGTCATTTTAGACCCCGACGGTGGCTACACCTTC CASSVILDPDGGYTF
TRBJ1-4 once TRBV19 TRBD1 TGTGCCAGCGGGGAACAGGGGGCGGGTGAAAAACTGTTTTTT CASGEQGAGEKLFF
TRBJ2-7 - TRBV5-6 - TGTGCCAGCAGCTTGGCATACTACGAGCAGTACTTC CASSLAYYEQYF
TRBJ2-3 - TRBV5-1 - TGCGCCAGCAGCTTGGTAGGGCTTTACACAGATACGCAGTATTTT CASSLVGLYTDTQYF
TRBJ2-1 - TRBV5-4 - TGTGCCAGCAGCTTAAGCTCTTCTGGCTACAATGAGCAGTTCTTC CASSLSSSGYNEQFF
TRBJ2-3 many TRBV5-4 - TGTGCCAGCAGGTCGGGACCCCCGGGGCGTGCAGATACGCAGTATTTT CASRSGPPGRADTQYF
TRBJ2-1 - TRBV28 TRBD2 TGTGCCAGCAGGCCCCCCGGGGAGGGATACAATGAGCAGTTCTTC CASRPPGEGYNEQFF
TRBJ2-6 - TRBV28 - TGTGCCAGCAGTTTACCCGGTGGGGCCAACGTCCTGACTTTC CASSLPGGANVLTF
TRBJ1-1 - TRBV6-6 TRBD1 TGTGCCAGCAGTTACCGGGACAGTGAAGCTTTCTTT CASSYRDSEAFF
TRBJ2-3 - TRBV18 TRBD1 TGTGCCAGCTCAATTTCGACAGGGTCTTTAGATACGCAGTATTTT CASSISTGSLDTQYF
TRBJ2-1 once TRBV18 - TGTGCCAGCTCACCTAGGAGGTTCAATGAGCAGTTCTTC CASSPRRFNEQFF